The 19 T cell receptor beta chains listed next were all sequenced from one sample in a study of radiotherapy plus CTLA-4 blockade in lung cancer. Repertoires were generated with immunoSEQ multiplex PCR, while TCRdb's copy carries only in-frame clones and drops some. The sample gives around 100,000 clones, 81% of which show up once; 3% to 4% is in the top ten. The sample here was peripheral blood, taken from a patient treated with radiotherapy plus ipilimumab. Source of these receptors: a human donor with non-small cell lung cancer that progressed on radiotherapy plus ipilimumab. Some clones in this sample may be carry-over from other donors' samples.

This chain joins TRBV5-1 and TRBJ2-7; no firm D call. Trimming pared 2 bases from V and 0 bases from J, leaving 9 bases between. Germline V gene data show CDR1 as SGHRS and CDR2 as YFSETQ. The CDR3 is 14 amino acids. CDR3 bases: TGCGCCAGCAGCTTTGACGGAAACTCCTACGAGCAGTACTTC. Amino acids: CASSFDGNSYEQYF.

The rearrangement links TRBV5-1 to TRBJ1-3; 9 bases match TRBD1. With V trimmed by 0 bases and J by 0 bases, 1 base remained unmatched. This CDR3 has 16 amino acids. The germline gives CDR1 SGHRS, CDR2 YFSETQ. The CDR3 is CASSLGGQGSGNTIYF. The CDR3 DNA follows: TGCGCCAGCAGCTTGGGGGGACAGGGCTCTGGAAACACCATATATTTT. Full variable domain (outside the CDR3, taken from reference TRBV5-1 and TRBJ1-3): KAGVTQTPRYLIKTRGQQVTLSCSPISGHRSVSWYQQTPGQGLQFLFEYFSETQRNKGNFPGRFSGRQFSNSRSEMNVSTLELGDSALYLCASSLGGQGSGNTIYFGEGSWLTVV.

The chain employs TRBV19 and TRBJ1-2; possibly TRBD1 for D (6 bases). CDR1 is LNHDA and CDR2 is SQIVND in the germline V gene (reference sequence). The length of the CDR3 is 12 residues. V was trimmed by 6 bases and J by 6 bases, leaving 11 bases between them. The CDR3 region has the DNA TGTGCCAGTAGGGGACAATCTAATGGCTACACCTTC. This codes for CASRGQSNGYTF.

This clone is a singleton in its sample. The chain couples TRBV18 to TRBJ1-6, with a possible D match to TRBD1 (6 bases). The CDR3 extends over 15 amino acids. V lost 5 bases and J 6 bases, leaving 14 bases between the germline ends. Germline CDR1 is KGHSH and CDR2 is LQKENI. CDR3 protein: CASSSSGTINSPLHF. Here the CDR3 DNA reads TGTGCCAGCTCATCGTCTGGGACAATTAATTCACCCCTCCACTTT.

The CDR3 protein is CASSQGVVDTQYF. CDR3 coding DNA: TGCGCCAGCAGCCAAGGGGTCGTAGATACGCAGTATTTT. The gene calls are TRBV4-3 and TRBJ2-3, with D unresolved. From germline, CDR1 is LGHNA and CDR2 YSLEER. V lost 1 base to trimming and J lost 5 bases, with 7 bases between them. This CDR3 is built from 13 residues.

The chain is built from TRBV5-4 and TRBJ1-3, with TRBD1 as a possible D gene (5 bases). This CDR3 contains 15 residues. V was shortened by 3 bases and J by 2 bases, with 12 bases between the two germline ends. Germline CDR1 reads SGHNT; CDR2 reads YYREEE (reference sequence). The CDR3 region is CASSSEGRPGNTIYF. In nucleotides, the CDR3 is TGTGCCAGCAGCTCCGAGGGGAGGCCTGGAAACACCATATATTTT.

The chain has TRBV11-3 and TRBJ2-1; 11 positions agree with TRBD2. Germline V gene sequence: CDR1 SGHNT, CDR2 YENEEA. The trim removed 3 bases at V and 7 bases at J, leaving 5 bases unmatched. CDR3 length: 15 residues. The DNA for the CDR3 is TGTGCCAGCAGCTTGACTAGCGGGGCGCAAAATGAGCAGTTCTTC. Protein sequence: CASSLTSGAQNEQFF.

The chain carries TRBV2 and TRBJ1-1, with TRBD1 as a possible D gene (5 bases). The germline CDR1 and CDR2 sequences are SNHLY and FYNNEI. Trimming removed 6 bases from V and 10 bases from J, with 15 bases in between. CDR3 length equals 12 residues. The CDR3 protein is CASRYEGSRAFF. The CDR3 DNA sequence: TGTGCCAGCAGGTACGAGGGGTCGCGAGCTTTCTTT.

The rearrangement links TRBV2 to TRBJ1-6; weak D call: TRBD1 (5 bases). The CDR3 runs to 15 residues. The V end lost 2 bases, the J end lost 5 bases, and 10 bases lay between the germline ends. CDR1 is SNHLY and CDR2 is FYNNEI in the germline V gene. CDR3 nucleotides: TGTGCCAGCAGTGAACAGGGTAGAGATAATTCACCCCTCCACTTT. Encoded protein: CASSEQGRDNSPLHF.

V gene TRBV2 combines with J gene TRBJ2-2, with 9 bases aligning to TRBD1. Trimming took 10 bases from V and 2 from J; bases not matched to a gene: 11. The CDR3 has 16 amino acids. CDR1 is SNHLY, CDR2 FYNNEI, per germline. The CDR3 sequence: CATLLADRGNTGELFF. Here the CDR3 DNA reads TGTGCCACCCTTCTGGCGGACAGGGGAAACACCGGGGAGCTGTTTTTT.

The sample holds one count of this clone. V is TRBV7-3 and J is TRBJ2-4; possibly TRBD2 for D (5 bases). The germline CDR1 and CDR2 sequences are SGHTA and FQGTGA. The V end lost 4 bases, the J end lost 9 bases, and 13 bases lay between the germline ends. The CDR3 totals 13 residues. The DNA for the CDR3 is TGTGCCAGCAGCTCTAGTTACGAGGGCATTCAGTACTTC. It is translated as CASSSSYEGIQYF. The full variable domain, rest sourced from reference TRBV7-3 and TRBJ2-4, is GAGVSQTPSNKVTEKGKYVELRCDPISGHTALYWYRQSLGQGPEFLIYFQGTGAADDSGLPNDRFFAVRPEGSVSTLKIQRTERGDSAVYLCASSSSYEGIQYFGAGTRLSVL.

This clone was seen a few times. The CDR3 DNA is TGTGCCAGCAGCTTAGATCCGATTCGCTCCTACGAGCAGTACTTC. Its translation: CASSLDPIRSYEQYF. The V call is TRBV7-3, the J call TRBJ2-7; D call uncertain. Trimming shortened V by 2 bases and J by 0 bases, and 11 bases separated the two germline ends. From germline, CDR1 is SGHTA and CDR2 FQGTGA. CDR3 length: 15 residues.

V is TRBV2 and J is TRBJ2-3; 7 bases are shared with TRBD1. The ends lost 2 bases at V and 0 bases at J; junction bases unmatched: 5. Germline CDR1 and CDR2: SNHLY and FYNNEI. The CDR3 spans 16 residues. This CDR3 reads CASSEYGDSSTDTQYF. CDR3 bases: TGTGCCAGCAGTGAATATGGGGACAGCAGCACAGATACGCAGTATTTT.

This chain uses TRBV6-5 with TRBJ2-7; 7 nucleotides align to TRBD1. CDR1 and CDR2 from the germline V gene are MNHEY and SVGAGI. The CDR3 sequence is 14 residues long. J gave up 6 bases and V 5 bases, and 10 bases lay outside the gene matches. The CDR3 reads CASSEPGGTGEQYF. DNA of the CDR3: TGTGCCAGCAGTGAGCCAGGGGGTACTGGCGAGCAGTACTTC.

The chain combines TRBV7-6 with TRBJ1-1; D is perhaps TRBD1 (5 bases). The CDR3 has 13 amino acids. Germline CDR1 is SGHVS and CDR2 is FNYEAQ. The germline V and J ends were trimmed by 8 bases and 3 bases, with 13 bases remaining between them. The CDR3 here is CASRRQWDTEAFF. CDR3 coding DNA: TGTGCCAGCCGCCGACAGTGGGACACTGAAGCTTTCTTT.

This chain uses TRBV9 with TRBJ1-6; TRBD1 might be the D (5 bases). The CDR3 sequence is 12 residues long. V was shortened by 0 bases and J by 14 bases, with 9 bases between the two germline ends. Germline V gene data show CDR1 as SGDLS and CDR2 as YYNGEE. Written as DNA, the CDR3 is TGTGCCAGCAGCGTAGATCGGGGGGCCCTCCACTTT. This gives the protein CASSVDRGALHF. Complete variable domain (other parts from reference TRBV9 and TRBJ1-6): DSGVTQTPKHLITATGQRVTLRCSPRSGDLSVYWYQQSLDQGLQFLIQYYNGEERAKGNILERFSAQQFPDLHSELNLSSLELGDSALYFCASSVDRGALHFGNGTRLTVT.

This chain joins TRBV7-8 and TRBJ1-2; D perhaps matches TRBD1 (6 bases). This CDR3 spans 15 amino acids. Germline values: CDR1 SGHVS, CDR2 FQNEAQ. The ends were cut back, 2 bases at V and 4 bases at J, with 14 bases in the middle. The CDR3 DNA follows: TGTGCCAGCAGCTTATGGACAGTCGGAAGCTATGGCTACACCTTC. It translates to CASSLWTVGSYGYTF.

J is TRBJ1-2 and V is TRBV5-6; 7 nucleotides agree with TRBD1. V lost 1 base to trimming and J lost 4 bases; unmatched junction nucleotides: 4. Per the germline V gene, CDR1 is SGHDT and CDR2 is YYEEEE. This CDR3 spans 14 amino acids. This CDR3 reads CASSLWGTVYGYTF. CDR3 DNA sequence: TGTGCCAGCAGCTTGTGGGGGACAGTCTATGGCTACACCTTC. The full variable domain, its missing parts supplied by reference TRBV5-6 and TRBJ1-2, is DAGVTQSPTHLIKTRGQQVTLRCSPKSGHDTVSWYQQALGQGPQFIFQYYEEEERQRGNFPDRFSGHQFPNYSSELNVNALLLGDSALYLCASSLWGTVYGYTFGSGTRLTVV.

This clone was counted between two and nine times. The J gene is TRBJ1-1, the V gene TRBV2; tentatively, D is TRBD1 (5 bases). Germline assignment: CDR1 SNHLY and CDR2 FYNNEI. CDR3 length: 15 amino acids. V gave up 3 bases and J gave up 5 bases, with 16 bases separating them. CDR3 in amino acids: CASSDDAGGGTEAFF. CDR3 in DNA: TGTGCCAGCAGTGATGATGCGGGCGGGGGGACTGAAGCTTTCTTT.